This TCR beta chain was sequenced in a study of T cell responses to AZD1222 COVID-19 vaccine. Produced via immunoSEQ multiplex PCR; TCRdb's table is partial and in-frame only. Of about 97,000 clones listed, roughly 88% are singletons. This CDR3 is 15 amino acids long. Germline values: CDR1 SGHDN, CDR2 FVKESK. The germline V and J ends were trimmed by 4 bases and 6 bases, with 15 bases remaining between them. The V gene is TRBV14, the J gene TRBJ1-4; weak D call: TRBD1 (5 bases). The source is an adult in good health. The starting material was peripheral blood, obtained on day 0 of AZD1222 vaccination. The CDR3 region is CASSPLGGEDEKLFF. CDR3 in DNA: TGTGCCAGCAGCCCGCTTGGAGGGGAGGATGAAAAACTGTTTTTT.